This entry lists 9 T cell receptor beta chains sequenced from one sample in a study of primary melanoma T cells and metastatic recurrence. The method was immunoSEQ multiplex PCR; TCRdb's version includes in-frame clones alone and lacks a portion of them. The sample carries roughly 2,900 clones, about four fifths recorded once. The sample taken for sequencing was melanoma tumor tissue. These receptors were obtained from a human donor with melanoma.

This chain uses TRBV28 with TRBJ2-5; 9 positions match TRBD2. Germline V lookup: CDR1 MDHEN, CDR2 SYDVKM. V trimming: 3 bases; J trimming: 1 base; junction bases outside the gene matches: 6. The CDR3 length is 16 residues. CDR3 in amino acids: CASSFGASGVQETQYF. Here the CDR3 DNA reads TGTGCCAGCAGTTTTGGGGCTAGCGGGGTCCAAGAGACCCAGTACTTC. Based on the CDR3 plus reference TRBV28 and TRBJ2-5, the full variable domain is DVKVTQSSRYLVKRTGEKVFLECVQDMDHENMFWYRQDPGLGLRLIYFSYDVKMKEKGDIPEGYSVSREKKERFSLILESASTNQTSMYLCASSFGASGVQETQYFGPGTRLLVL.

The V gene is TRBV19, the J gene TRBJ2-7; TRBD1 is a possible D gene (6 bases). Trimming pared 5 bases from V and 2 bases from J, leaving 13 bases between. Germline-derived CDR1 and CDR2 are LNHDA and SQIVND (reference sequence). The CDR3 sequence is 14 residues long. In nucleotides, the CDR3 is TGTGCCAGTAGTCGGGCAGGGGCGGCCTACGAGCAGTACTTC. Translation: CASSRAGAAYEQYF.

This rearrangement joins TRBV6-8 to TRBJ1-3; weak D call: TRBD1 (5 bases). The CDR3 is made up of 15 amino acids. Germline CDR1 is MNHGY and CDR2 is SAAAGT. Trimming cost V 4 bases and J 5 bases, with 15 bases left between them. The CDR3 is CASSSHRDGRNTIYF. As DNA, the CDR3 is TGTGCCAGCAGTTCCCACCGGGACGGCAGAAACACCATATATTTT.

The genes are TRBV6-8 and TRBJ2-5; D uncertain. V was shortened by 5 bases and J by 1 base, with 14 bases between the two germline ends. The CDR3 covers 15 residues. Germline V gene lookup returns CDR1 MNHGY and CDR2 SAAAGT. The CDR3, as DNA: TGTGCCAGCAGTGTCGAGTGGATAACCCAAGAGACCCAGTACTTC. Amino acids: CASSVEWITQETQYF.

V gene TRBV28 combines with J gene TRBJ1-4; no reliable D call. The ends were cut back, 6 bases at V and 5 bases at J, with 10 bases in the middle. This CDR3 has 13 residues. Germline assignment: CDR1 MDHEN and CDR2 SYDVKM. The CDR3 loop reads CASSSFANEKLFF. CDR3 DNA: TGTGCCAGCAGCTCGTTCGCAAATGAAAAACTGTTTTTT.

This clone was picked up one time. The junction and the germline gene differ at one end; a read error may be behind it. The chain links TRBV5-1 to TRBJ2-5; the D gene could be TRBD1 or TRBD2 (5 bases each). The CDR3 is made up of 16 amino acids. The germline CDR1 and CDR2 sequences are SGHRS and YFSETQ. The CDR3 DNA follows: TGCGCCAGCAGTTTGGGTCTCCGGGACGAGGGGGAGACCCAGTACTTC. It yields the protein CASSLGLRDEGETQYF.

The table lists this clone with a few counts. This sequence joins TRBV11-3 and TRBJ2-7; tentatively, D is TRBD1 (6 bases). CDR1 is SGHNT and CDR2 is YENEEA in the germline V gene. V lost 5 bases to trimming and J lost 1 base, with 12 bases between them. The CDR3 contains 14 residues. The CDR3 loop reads CASSRDRFSYEQYF. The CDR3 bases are TGTGCCAGCAGCCGCGACAGGTTTTCCTACGAGCAGTACTTC.

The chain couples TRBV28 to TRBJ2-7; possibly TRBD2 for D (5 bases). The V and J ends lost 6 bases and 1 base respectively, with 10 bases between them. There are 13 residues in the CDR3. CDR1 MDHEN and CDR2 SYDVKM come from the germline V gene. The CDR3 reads CASREAGSYEQYF. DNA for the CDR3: TGTGCCAGCAGGGAGGCGGGTTCCTACGAGCAGTACTTC. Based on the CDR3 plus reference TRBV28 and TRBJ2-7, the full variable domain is DVKVTQSSRYLVKRTGEKVFLECVQDMDHENMFWYRQDPGLGLRLIYFSYDVKMKEKGDIPEGYSVSREKKERFSLILESASTNQTSMYLCASREAGSYEQYFGPGTRLTVT.

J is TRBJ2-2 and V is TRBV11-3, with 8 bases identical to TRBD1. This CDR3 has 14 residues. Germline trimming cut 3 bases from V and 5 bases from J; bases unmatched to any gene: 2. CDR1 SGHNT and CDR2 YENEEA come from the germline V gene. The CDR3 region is CASSLDRVTGELFF. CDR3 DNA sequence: TGTGCCAGCAGCTTGGACAGGGTGACCGGGGAGCTGTTTTTT.